The 3 T cell receptor beta chains presented below share a single source sample, sequenced in a study of STAT5B mutations in CD4+ large granular lymphocyte leukemia (dated by TCRdb to 2022 to 2024). The library relied on the immunoSEQ multiplex PCR assay. Sourced from immuneACCESS, this table was stored by TCRdb with only in-frame sequences that have V and J called. A share of the clones is absent; for the studies checked, an unresolved V gene accounts for under half, and the remainder has no known explanation. The sample table shows almost 8,500 clones, and roughly 89% are seen once. The ten largest account for roughly 50% of the sample. The sequenced material came from PBMCs. The source is a woman in her 70s with CD4+ T-cell large granular lymphocyte leukemia.

This clone occurred a few times. This rearrangement joins TRBV7-9 to TRBJ1-1; D gene uncertain. Germline CDR1 reads SEHNR; CDR2 reads FQNEAQ (reference sequence). This CDR3 has 12 residues. Trimming removed 5 bases at V and 5 bases at J, with 9 bases between. This CDR3 reads CASSIVWTEAFF. CDR3 sequence (DNA): TGTGCCAGCAGCATAGTCTGGACTGAAGCTTTCTTT. Full variable domain (remainder filled in from reference TRBV7-9 and TRBJ1-1): DTGVSQNPRHKITKRGQNVTFRCDPISEHNRLYWYRQTLGQGPEFLTYFQNEAQLEKSRLLSDRFSAERPKGSFSTLEIQRTEQGDSAMYLCASSIVWTEAFFGQGTRLTVV.

The chain combines TRBV7-6 with TRBJ2-7, with 9 positions matching TRBD1. Germline V gene data show CDR1 as SGHVS and CDR2 as FNYEAQ. V dropped 3 bases and J dropped 6; count of bases not matched to a gene: 6. The CDR3 is 14 residues long. The CDR3 region has the DNA TGTGCCAGCAGCTTGGGGACAGGGCAGTCCGAGCAGTACTTC. It codes for CASSLGTGQSEQYF. Full variable domain (outside the CDR3, taken from reference TRBV7-6 and TRBJ2-7): GAGVSQSPRYKVTKRGQDVALRCDPISGHVSLYWYRQALGQGPEFLTYFNYEAQQDKSGLPNDRFSAERPEGSISTLTIQRTEQRDSAMYRCASSLGTGQSEQYFGPGTRLTVT.

This clone appeared a single time. The chain uses TRBV5-1 and TRBJ2-5; D possibly corresponds to TRBD2 (7 bases). The CDR3 extends over 15 amino acids. The V and J ends lost 5 bases and 3 bases respectively, with 17 bases between them. Germline assignment: CDR1 SGHRS and CDR2 YFSETQ. The DNA of the CDR3 is TGCGCCAGCAGTACGGATGGGGGGGCTGAAGAGACCCAGTACTTC. Translating it yields CASSTDGGAEETQYF.